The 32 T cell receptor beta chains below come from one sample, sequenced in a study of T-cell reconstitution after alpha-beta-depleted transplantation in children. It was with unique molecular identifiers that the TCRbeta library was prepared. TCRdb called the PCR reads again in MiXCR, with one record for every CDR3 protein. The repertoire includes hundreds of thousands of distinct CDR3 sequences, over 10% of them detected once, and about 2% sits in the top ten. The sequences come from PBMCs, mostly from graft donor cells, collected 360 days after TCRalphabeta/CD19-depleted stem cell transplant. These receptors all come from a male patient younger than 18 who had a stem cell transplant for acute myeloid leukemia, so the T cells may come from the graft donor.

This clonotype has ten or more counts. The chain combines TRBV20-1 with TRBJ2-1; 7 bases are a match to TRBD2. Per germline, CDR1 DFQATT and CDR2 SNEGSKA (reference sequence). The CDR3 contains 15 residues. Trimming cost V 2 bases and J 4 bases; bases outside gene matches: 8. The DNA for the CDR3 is TGCAGTGCTAGAAGAGGACTAGTGAGGTACAATGAGCAGTTCTTC. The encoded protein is CSARRGLVRYNEQFF.

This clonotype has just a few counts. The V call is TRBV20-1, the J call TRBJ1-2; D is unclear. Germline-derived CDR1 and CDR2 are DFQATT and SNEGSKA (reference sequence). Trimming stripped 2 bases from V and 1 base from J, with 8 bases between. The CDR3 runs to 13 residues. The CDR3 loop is CSARQWSNYGYTF. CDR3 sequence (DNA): TGCAGTGCTAGACAGTGGAGTAACTATGGCTACACCTTC.

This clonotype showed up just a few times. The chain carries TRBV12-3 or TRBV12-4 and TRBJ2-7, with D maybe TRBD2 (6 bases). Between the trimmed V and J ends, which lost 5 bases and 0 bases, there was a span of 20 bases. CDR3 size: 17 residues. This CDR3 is CASSPYWGELGSYEQYF. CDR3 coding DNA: TGTGCCAGCAGTCCTTATTGGGGGGAGTTAGGCTCCTACGAGCAGTACTTC.

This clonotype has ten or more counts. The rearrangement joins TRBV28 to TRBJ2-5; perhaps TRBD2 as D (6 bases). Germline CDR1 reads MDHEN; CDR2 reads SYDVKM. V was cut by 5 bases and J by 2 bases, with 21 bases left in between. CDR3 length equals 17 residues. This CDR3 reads CASSPQTPGLAQETQYF. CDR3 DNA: TGTGCCAGCAGTCCTCAGACCCCGGGACTGGCTCAAGAGACCCAGTACTTC. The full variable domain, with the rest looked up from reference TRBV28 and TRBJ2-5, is DVKVTQSSRYLVKRTGEKVFLECVQDMDHENMFWYRQDPGLGLRLIYFSYDVKMKEKGDIPEGYSVSREKKERFSLILESASTNQTSMYLCASSPQTPGLAQETQYFGPGTRLLVL.

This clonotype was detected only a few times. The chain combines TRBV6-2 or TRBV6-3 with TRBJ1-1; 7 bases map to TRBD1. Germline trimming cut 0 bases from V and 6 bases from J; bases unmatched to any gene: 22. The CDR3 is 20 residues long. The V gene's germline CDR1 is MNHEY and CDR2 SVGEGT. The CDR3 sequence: CASSYSFDRSAGGRGAEAFF. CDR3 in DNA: TGTGCCAGCAGTTACTCGTTTGATCGGTCCGCGGGGGGCAGGGGGGCTGAAGCTTTCTTT.

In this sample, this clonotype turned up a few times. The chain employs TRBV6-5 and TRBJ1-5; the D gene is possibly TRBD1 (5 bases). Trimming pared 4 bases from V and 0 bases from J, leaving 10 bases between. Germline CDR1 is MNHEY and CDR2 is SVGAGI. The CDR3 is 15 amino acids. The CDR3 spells CASSSGLYSNQPQHF. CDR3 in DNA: TGTGCCAGCAGTTCAGGGCTCTATAGCAATCAGCCCCAGCATTTT.

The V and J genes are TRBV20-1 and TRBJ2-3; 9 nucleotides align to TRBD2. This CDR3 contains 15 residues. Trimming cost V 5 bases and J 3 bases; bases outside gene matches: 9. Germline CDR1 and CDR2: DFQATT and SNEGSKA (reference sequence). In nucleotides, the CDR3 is TGCAGTGCTCGTACGACTAGCGGACTAACAGATACGCAGTATTTT. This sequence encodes CSARTTSGLTDTQYF.

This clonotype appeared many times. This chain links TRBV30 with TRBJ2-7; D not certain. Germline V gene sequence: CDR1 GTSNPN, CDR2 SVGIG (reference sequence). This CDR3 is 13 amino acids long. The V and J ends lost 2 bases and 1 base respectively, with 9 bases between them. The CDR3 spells CAWSMAGSYEQYF. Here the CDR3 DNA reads TGTGCCTGGAGTATGGCCGGATCCTACGAGCAGTACTTC.

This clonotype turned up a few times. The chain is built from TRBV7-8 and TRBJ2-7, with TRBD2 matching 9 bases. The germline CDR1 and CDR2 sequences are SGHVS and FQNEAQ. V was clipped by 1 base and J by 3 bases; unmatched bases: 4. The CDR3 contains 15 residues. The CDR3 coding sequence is TGTGCCAGCAGCTTAGGGCTAGCGGGAATCTACGAGCAGTACTTC. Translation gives CASSLGLAGIYEQYF.

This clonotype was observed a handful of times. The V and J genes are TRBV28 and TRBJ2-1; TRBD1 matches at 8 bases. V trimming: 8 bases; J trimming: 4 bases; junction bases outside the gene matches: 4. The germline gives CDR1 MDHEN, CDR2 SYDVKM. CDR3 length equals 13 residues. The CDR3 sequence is CASLGQEYNEQFF. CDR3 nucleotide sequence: TGTGCCAGCTTGGGACAGGAATACAATGAGCAGTTCTTC.

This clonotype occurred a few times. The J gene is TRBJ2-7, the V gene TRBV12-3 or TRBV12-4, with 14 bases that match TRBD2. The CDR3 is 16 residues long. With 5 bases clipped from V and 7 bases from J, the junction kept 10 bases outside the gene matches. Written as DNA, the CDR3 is TGTGCCAGCAGTCCACACCCCGGACTAGCGGGAGGAGAGCAGTACTTC. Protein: CASSPHPGLAGGEQYF.

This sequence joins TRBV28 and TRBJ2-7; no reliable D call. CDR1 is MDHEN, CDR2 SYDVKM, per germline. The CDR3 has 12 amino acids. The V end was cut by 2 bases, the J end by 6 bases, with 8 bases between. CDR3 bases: TGTGCCAGCAGTTTAGAGATCCCCGAGCAGTACTTC. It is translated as CASSLEIPEQYF.

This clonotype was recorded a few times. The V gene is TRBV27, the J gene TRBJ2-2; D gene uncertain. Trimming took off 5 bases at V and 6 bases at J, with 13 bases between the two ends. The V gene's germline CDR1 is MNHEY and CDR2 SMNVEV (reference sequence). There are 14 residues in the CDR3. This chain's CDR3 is CASSPIPRPGELFF. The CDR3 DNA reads TGTGCCAGCAGTCCGATTCCTAGACCCGGGGAGCTGTTTTTT.

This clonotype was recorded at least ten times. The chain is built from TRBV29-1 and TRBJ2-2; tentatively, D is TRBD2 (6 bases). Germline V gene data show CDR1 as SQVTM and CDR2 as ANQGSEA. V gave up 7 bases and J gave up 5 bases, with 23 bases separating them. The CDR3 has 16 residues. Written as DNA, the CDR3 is TGCAGCGCAGAAAGGGCGGCGGGATTGAGGACCGGGGAGCTGTTTTTT. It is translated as CSAERAAGLRTGELFF.

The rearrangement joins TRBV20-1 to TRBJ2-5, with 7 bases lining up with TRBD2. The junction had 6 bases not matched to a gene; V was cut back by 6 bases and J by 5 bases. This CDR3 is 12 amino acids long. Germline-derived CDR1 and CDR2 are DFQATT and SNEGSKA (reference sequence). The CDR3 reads CSAEKGGETQYF. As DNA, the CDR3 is TGCAGTGCCGAGAAGGGAGGGGAGACCCAGTACTTC.

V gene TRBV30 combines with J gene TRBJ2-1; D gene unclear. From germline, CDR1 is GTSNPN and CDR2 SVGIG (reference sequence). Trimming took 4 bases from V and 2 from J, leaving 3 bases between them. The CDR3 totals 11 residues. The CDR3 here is CAWTAYNEQFF. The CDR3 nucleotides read TGTGCCTGGACAGCCTACAATGAGCAGTTCTTC.

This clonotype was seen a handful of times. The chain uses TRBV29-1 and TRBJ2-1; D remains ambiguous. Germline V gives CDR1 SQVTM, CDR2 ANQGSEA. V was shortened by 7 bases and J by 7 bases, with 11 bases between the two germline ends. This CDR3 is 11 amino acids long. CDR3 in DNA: TGCAGCGCGCTTCGGGTGAATGAGCAGTTCTTC. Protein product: CSALRVNEQFF.

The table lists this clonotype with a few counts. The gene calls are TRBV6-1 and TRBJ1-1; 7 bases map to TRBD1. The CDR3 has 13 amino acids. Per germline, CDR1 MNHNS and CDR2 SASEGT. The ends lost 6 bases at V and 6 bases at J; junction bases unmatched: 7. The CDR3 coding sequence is TGTGCCAGCAGCCGGAGGACAGGAGCTGAAGCTTTCTTT. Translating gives CASSRRTGAEAFF.

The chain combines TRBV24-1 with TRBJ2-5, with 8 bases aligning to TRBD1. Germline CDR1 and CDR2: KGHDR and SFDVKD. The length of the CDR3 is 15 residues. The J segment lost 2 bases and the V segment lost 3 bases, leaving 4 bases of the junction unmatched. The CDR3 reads CATSDRTGQQETQYF. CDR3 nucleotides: TGTGCCACCAGTGATAGGACAGGGCAGCAAGAGACCCAGTACTTC.

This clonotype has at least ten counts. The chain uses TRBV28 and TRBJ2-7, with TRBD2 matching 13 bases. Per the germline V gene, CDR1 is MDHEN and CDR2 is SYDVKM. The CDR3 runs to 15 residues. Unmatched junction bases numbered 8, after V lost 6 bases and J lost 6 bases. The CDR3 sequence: CASSLLAGGPGEQYF. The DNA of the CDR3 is TGTGCCAGCAGCTTACTAGCGGGAGGGCCCGGCGAGCAGTACTTC.

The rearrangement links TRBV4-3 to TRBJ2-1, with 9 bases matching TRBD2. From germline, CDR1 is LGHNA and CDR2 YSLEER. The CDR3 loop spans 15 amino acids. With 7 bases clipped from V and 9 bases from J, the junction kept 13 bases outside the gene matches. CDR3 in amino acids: CASTGGVAGDFEQFF. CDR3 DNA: TGCGCCAGCACCGGGGGTGTAGCGGGAGATTTTGAGCAGTTCTTC.

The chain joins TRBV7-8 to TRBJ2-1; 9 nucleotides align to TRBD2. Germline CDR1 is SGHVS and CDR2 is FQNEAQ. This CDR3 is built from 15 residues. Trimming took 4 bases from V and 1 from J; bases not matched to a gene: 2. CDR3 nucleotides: TGTGCCAGCAGCTCAAGCGGGAGGTCCTACAATGAGCAGTTCTTC. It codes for CASSSSGRSYNEQFF. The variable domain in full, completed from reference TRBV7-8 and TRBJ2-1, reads GAGVSQSPRYKVAKRGQDVALRCDPISGHVSLFWYQQALGQGPEFLTYFQNEAQLDKSGLPSDRFFAERPEGSVSTLKIQRTQQEDSAVYLCASSSSGRSYNEQFFGPGTRLTVL.

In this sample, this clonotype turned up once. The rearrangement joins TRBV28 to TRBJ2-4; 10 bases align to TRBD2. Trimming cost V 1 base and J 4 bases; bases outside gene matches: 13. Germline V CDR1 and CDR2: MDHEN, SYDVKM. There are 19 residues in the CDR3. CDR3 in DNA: TGTGCCAGCAGTTTATCGAATAGGGCTAGCGGGAGAAAGAAAAACATTCAGTACTTC. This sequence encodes CASSLSNRASGRKKNIQYF.

The CDR3 region has the DNA TGCAGCGTTACTGACCGGGGGACAACAGATACGCAGTATTTT. Its protein product is CSVTDRGTTDTQYF. The chain combines TRBV29-1 with TRBJ2-3; D may correspond to TRBD1 or TRBD2 (6 bases each). The CDR3 runs 14 residues. Germline-derived CDR1 and CDR2 are SQVTM and ANQGSEA. Deletions cut 5 bases from V and 3 bases from J, with 15 bases between.

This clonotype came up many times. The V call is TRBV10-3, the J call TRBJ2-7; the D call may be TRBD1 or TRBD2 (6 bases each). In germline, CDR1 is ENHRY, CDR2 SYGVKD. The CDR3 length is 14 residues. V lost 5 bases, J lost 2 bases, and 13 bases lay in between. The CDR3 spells CAISRGGITYEQYF. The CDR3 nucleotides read TGTGCCATCAGTAGAGGGGGGATTACCTACGAGCAGTACTTC.

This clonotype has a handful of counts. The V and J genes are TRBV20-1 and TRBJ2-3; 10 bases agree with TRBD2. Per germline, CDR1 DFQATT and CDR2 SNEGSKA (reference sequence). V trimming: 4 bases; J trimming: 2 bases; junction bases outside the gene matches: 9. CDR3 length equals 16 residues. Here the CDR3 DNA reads TGCAGTGCTACTTCCAGCGGGAGGGCAACCACAGATACGCAGTATTTT. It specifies CSATSSGRATTDTQYF.

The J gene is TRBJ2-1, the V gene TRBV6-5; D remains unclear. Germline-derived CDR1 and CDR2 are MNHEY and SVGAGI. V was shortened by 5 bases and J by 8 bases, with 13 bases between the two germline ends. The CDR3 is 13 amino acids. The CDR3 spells CASSLPTRDEQFF. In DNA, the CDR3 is TGTGCCAGCAGTCTACCGACCCGAGATGAGCAGTTCTTC.

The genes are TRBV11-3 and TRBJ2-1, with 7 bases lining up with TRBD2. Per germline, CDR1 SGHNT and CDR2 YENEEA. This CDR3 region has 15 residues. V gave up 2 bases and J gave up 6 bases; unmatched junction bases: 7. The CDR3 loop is CASSLSSGAGNEQFF. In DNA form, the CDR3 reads TGTGCCAGCAGCTTATCAAGCGGGGCTGGCAATGAGCAGTTCTTC.

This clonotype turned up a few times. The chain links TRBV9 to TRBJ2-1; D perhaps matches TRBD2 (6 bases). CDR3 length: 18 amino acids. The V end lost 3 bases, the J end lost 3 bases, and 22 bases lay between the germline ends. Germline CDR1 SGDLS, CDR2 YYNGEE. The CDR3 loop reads CASSETPLRTGDYNEQFF. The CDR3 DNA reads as TGTGCCAGCAGCGAGACCCCCTTAAGGACGGGAGACTACAATGAGCAGTTCTTC.

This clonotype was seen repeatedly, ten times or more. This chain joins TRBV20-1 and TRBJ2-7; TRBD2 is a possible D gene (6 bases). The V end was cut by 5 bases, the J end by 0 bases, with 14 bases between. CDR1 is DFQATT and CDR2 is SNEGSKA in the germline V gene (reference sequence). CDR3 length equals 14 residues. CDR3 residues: CSAVRDASSYEQYF. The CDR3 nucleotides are TGCAGTGCTGTGCGGGACGCAAGCTCCTACGAGCAGTACTTC.

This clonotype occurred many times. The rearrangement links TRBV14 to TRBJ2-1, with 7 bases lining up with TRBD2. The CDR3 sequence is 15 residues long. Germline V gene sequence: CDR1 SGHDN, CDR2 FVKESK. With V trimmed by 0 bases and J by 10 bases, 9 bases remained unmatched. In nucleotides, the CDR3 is TGTGCCAGCAGCCAAGAGGTCTGGCGGGAGATAGAGCAGTTCTTC. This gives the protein CASSQEVWREIEQFF.

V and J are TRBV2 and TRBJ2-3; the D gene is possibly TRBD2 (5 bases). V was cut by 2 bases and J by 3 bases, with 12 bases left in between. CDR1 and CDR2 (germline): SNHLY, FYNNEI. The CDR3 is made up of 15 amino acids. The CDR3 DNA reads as TGTGCCAGCAGTGAAAGGTTAGGAGGTACAGATACGCAGTATTTT. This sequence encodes CASSERLGGTDTQYF.